Below, 28 T cell receptor beta chains from the same sample are listed, as sequenced in a study of T cell repertoires in cytomegalovirus infection. One entry per CDR3 protein, called by TCRdb with MiXCR from the reads. The sample contains hundreds of thousands of distinct CDR3 sequences, about 11% of which appear only once. Input material: PBMCs. Receptors were obtained from a human donor in good health (CMV status not recorded). Some clones in this sample may be carry-over from other donors' samples.

This clonotype was picked up many times. This rearrangement joins TRBV25-1 to TRBJ2-7; maybe TRBD2 (6 bases). With 8 bases removed from V and 9 bases from J, the gap between germline ends came to 14 bases. CDR3 length equals 11 residues. Germline CDR1 is MGHDK and CDR2 is SYGVNS. CDR3 DNA sequence: TGTGCCAGCGGGGAGGTTGGCGGGCAGTACTTC. Its translation is CASGEVGGQYF.

This clonotype was observed at least ten times. The chain uses TRBV28 and TRBJ1-6; D gene uncertain. This CDR3 has 14 amino acids. V was pared by 5 bases and J by 11 bases, with 16 bases between. CDR1 is MDHEN and CDR2 is SYDVKM in the germline V gene. In DNA, the CDR3 is TGTGCCAGCAGTCTCCCAGCAGGCGCGGCACCCCTCCACTTT. Translation: CASSLPAGAAPLHF.

At least ten counts were recorded for this clonotype. The chain uses TRBV28 and TRBJ2-1; 10 bases align to TRBD2. The CDR3 runs 16 residues. The germline CDR1 and CDR2 sequences are MDHEN and SYDVKM. V shed 2 bases and J 11 bases; nucleotides not matched to a gene: 12. For the CDR3, the DNA is TGTGCCAGCAGTTTACCTAGCGGGAGCGATTGGGTTAAGCAGTTCTTC. It codes for CASSLPSGSDWVKQFF.

The sample holds many counts of this clonotype. The rearrangement joins TRBV12-3 or TRBV12-4 to TRBJ2-2; D unresolved. The CDR3 has 16 residues. V was cut by 3 bases and J by 3 bases, with 14 bases left in between. This CDR3 reads CASSFPPRLYTGELFF. CDR3 DNA: TGTGCCAGCAGTTTTCCGCCCAGACTTTACACCGGGGAGCTGTTTTTT.

This clonotype was seen at least ten times. This chain's CDR3 is CASSSNSMGPEKLFF. The DNA for the CDR3 is TGTGCCAGCAGCTCCAACTCTATGGGGCCTGAAAAACTGTTTTTT. The chain uses TRBV7-8 and TRBJ1-4; a possible D gene is TRBD1 (5 bases). The V gene's germline CDR1 is SGHVS and CDR2 FQNEAQ. Deletions cut 4 bases from V and 7 bases from J, with 16 bases between. The length of the CDR3 is 15 residues. The whole variable domain, remainder taken from reference TRBV7-8 and TRBJ1-4, is GAGVSQSPRYKVAKRGQDVALRCDPISGHVSLFWYQQALGQGPEFLTYFQNEAQLDKSGLPSDRFFAERPEGSVSTLKIQRTQQEDSAVYLCASSSNSMGPEKLFFGSGTQLSVL.

This clonotype has only a few counts. The genes are TRBV3-1 and TRBJ1-1; D gene ambiguous. Germline V CDR1 and CDR2: LGHDT, YNNKEL (reference sequence). CDR3 size: 16 residues. Trimming left V 0 bases short and J 0 bases short, with 11 bases between. Written as DNA, the CDR3 is TGTGCCAGCAGCCAAGATTGGAGAGGCATGAACACTGAAGCTTTCTTT. Translating it yields CASSQDWRGMNTEAFF.

This clonotype was seen at least ten times. This chain uses TRBV7-3 with TRBJ2-2; 7 nucleotides agree with TRBD2. This CDR3 contains 16 residues. The J segment lost 0 bases and the V segment lost 2 bases, leaving 3 bases of the junction unmatched. Germline V lookup: CDR1 SGHTA, CDR2 FQGTGA. Here the CDR3 DNA reads TGTGCCAGCAGCTTAGGGGGGGGAGCGAACACCGGGGAGCTGTTTTTT. It yields the protein CASSLGGGANTGELFF.

The V and J genes are TRBV7-2 and TRBJ1-1; unclear D gene. This CDR3 comprises 16 residues. Trimming took off 6 bases at V and 3 bases at J, with 20 bases between the two ends. The germline V gene has CDR1 SGHTA and CDR2 FQGNSA. CDR3 protein: CASSRSVAVWDTEAFF. The DNA for the CDR3 is TGTGCCAGCAGTCGGAGCGTGGCGGTGTGGGACACTGAAGCTTTCTTT.

This clonotype was counted at least ten times. The chain recombines TRBV6-2 or TRBV6-3 with TRBJ1-5; D is unclear. Germline V gives CDR1 MNHEY, CDR2 SVGEGT. Between the trimmed V and J ends, which lost 2 bases and 7 bases, there was a span of 12 bases. CDR3 length: 14 amino acids. CDR3 protein: CASSYGSNHQPQHF. CDR3 coding DNA: TGTGCCAGCAGTTACGGGAGCAACCACCAGCCCCAGCATTTT.

This clonotype has more than one count but fewer than ten. The genes are TRBV25-1 and TRBJ2-1; D possibly corresponds to TRBD2 (6 bases). The CDR3 runs to 17 residues. CDR1 and CDR2 from the germline V gene are MGHDK and SYGVNS. V lost 6 bases to trimming and J lost 0 bases, with 18 bases between them. CDR3 sequence reads: CASSSSGLPGSYNEQFF. In DNA, the CDR3 is TGTGCCAGCAGCTCTTCGGGACTCCCTGGCTCCTACAATGAGCAGTTCTTC.

This clonotype occurred a few times. The chain carries TRBV4-1 and TRBJ2-2; 9 bases line up with TRBD1. The trim removed 4 bases at V and 6 bases at J, leaving 9 bases unmatched. Germline V gene sequence: CDR1 MGHRA, CDR2 YSYEKL. The CDR3 has 16 residues. In DNA form, the CDR3 reads TGCGCCAGCAGCCCCACGGGACAGGGATTCTCCGGGGAGCTGTTTTTT. It specifies CASSPTGQGFSGELFF.

J is TRBJ2-4 and V is TRBV20-1; 9 bases are a match to TRBD1. The trim removed 1 base at V and 3 bases at J, leaving 16 bases unmatched. There are 19 residues in the CDR3. Germline V lookup: CDR1 DFQATT, CDR2 SNEGSKA (reference sequence). The CDR3 loop reads CSARVVRTGDAVDKNIQYF. CDR3 nucleotide sequence: TGCAGTGCTAGAGTAGTACGGACAGGGGACGCCGTGGACAAAAACATTCAGTACTTC.

This clonotype has a count of ten or more. The chain carries TRBV5-6 and TRBJ2-7; TRBD2 matches at 7 bases. Per the germline V gene, CDR1 is SGHDT and CDR2 is YYEEEE. CDR3 length: 18 amino acids. Trimming took 4 bases from V and 2 from J; bases not matched to a gene: 18. CDR3 sequence (DNA): TGTGCCAGCAGCCCCTACCTAGCGGAGGCAGGTATTCCCTACGAGCAGTACTTC. This encodes CASSPYLAEAGIPYEQYF.

CDR3 DNA: TGTGCCAGTTCACGGACGGTAAACAATCAGCCCCAGCATTTT. Protein sequence: CASSRTVNNQPQHF. J is TRBJ1-5 and V is TRBV19; D gene unclear. This CDR3 has 14 residues. Trimming took 8 bases from V and 3 from J, leaving 14 bases between them. Per the germline V gene, CDR1 is LNHDA and CDR2 is SQIVND (reference sequence).

This clonotype was seen ten or more times. The rearrangement uses TRBV18 and TRBJ2-1, with D tentatively TRBD2 (6 bases). V was shortened by 9 bases and J by 0 bases, with 30 bases between the two germline ends. Germline CDR1 is KGHSH and CDR2 is LQKENI. CDR3 length equals 20 residues. The CDR3 is CASLAGRSGLTVSSYNEQFF. CDR3 bases: TGTGCCAGTCTCGCCGGGCGTAGCGGACTAACGGTCAGCTCCTACAATGAGCAGTTCTTC.

This clonotype was detected only a few times. This chain joins TRBV20-1 and TRBJ1-2; 8 bases match TRBD1. V gave up 8 bases and J gave up 3 bases; unmatched junction bases: 2. Looked up from germline, CDR1 is DFQATT and CDR2 is SNEGSKA (reference sequence). This CDR3 spans 11 amino acids. The CDR3 sequence: CSPQGDYGYTF. The CDR3 nucleotides are TGCAGTCCACAGGGGGACTATGGCTACACCTTC.

This clonotype was counted at least ten times. This chain uses TRBV7-9 with TRBJ1-3, with D perhaps TRBD1 (5 bases). Germline V gene data show CDR1 as SEHNR and CDR2 as FQNEAQ (reference sequence). V lost 2 bases, J lost 0 bases, and 8 bases lay in between. The length of the CDR3 is 15 residues. The CDR3 sequence: CASSLTGPSGNTIYF. The CDR3 nucleotides read TGTGCCAGCAGCTTAACAGGCCCCTCTGGAAACACCATATATTTT.

This clonotype was seen repeatedly, ten times or more. The rearrangement links TRBV2 to TRBJ1-5, with a weak D call TRBD1 (6 bases). The germline V and J ends were trimmed by 6 bases and 2 bases, with 14 bases remaining between them. This CDR3 region has 15 residues. Germline CDR1 and CDR2: SNHLY and FYNNEI. The CDR3 is CASSEQGVRNQPQHF. CDR3 nucleotide sequence: TGTGCCAGCAGCGAACAGGGCGTACGCAATCAGCCCCAGCATTTT.

The chain carries TRBV24-1 and TRBJ2-3; 7 bases map to TRBD1. The CDR3 length is 15 residues. J gave up 6 bases and V 5 bases, and 10 bases lay outside the gene matches. CDR1 and CDR2 from the germline V gene are KGHDR and SFDVKD. This chain's CDR3 is CATSVKDRTPDTQYF. The DNA of the CDR3 is TGTGCCACCAGTGTTAAGGACAGGACGCCGGATACGCAGTATTTT.

This clonotype was observed at least ten times. The chain employs TRBV19 and TRBJ1-1; tentative D call: TRBD1 (6 bases). Germline-derived CDR1 and CDR2 are LNHDA and SQIVND (reference sequence). The CDR3 length is 15 residues. The ends were cut back, 4 bases at V and 0 bases at J, with 12 bases in the middle. The CDR3 coding sequence is TGTGCCAGTAGTACTGGGACATCCATGAACACTGAAGCTTTCTTT. This gives the protein CASSTGTSMNTEAFF.

Ten or more counts support this clonotype. The chain links TRBV20-1 to TRBJ2-4; D possibly uses TRBD1 or TRBD2 (7 bases each). CDR3 length equals 13 residues. Trimming stripped 6 bases from V and 7 bases from J, with 16 bases between. CDR1 DFQATT and CDR2 SNEGSKA come from the germline V gene (reference sequence). The CDR3 spells CSAPRQGGNIQYF. The DNA for the CDR3 is TGCAGTGCACCTCGACAGGGAGGGAACATTCAGTACTTC.

This clonotype was picked up many times. The chain joins TRBV19 to TRBJ2-7; 9 positions match TRBD1. There are 17 residues in the CDR3. The germline V gene encodes CDR1 LNHDA and CDR2 SQIVND (reference sequence). Trimming took 0 bases from V and 0 from J; bases not matched to a gene: 6. The chain's CDR3 is CASSIDIRDRVSYEQYF. CDR3 nucleotides: TGTGCCAGTAGTATAGATATACGGGACAGGGTCTCCTACGAGCAGTACTTC.

This clonotype was recorded many times. J is TRBJ1-1 and V is TRBV7-9; no firm D call. CDR3 size: 13 residues. Trimming cost V 1 base and J 7 bases, with 10 bases left between them. Germline assignment: CDR1 SEHNR and CDR2 FQNEAQ (reference sequence). The CDR3 DNA reads TGTGCCAGCAGCTTAGTAGGCCGGGGTGAAGCTTTCTTT. Protein: CASSLVGRGEAFF.

Many counts were recorded for this clonotype. The chain uses TRBV2 and TRBJ2-1; D remains unclear. CDR3 length: 11 residues. Germline loops: CDR1 SNHLY, CDR2 FYNNEI. Trimming left V 2 bases short and J 8 bases short, with 4 bases between. CDR3 DNA sequence: TGTGCCAGCAGTGAATACGATGAGCAGTTCTTC. Protein product: CASSEYDEQFF.

The sample holds a few counts of this clonotype. This chain connects TRBV15 to TRBJ2-3; 9 nucleotides line up with TRBD2. Germline V lookup: CDR1 LNHNV, CDR2 YYDKDF (reference sequence). The CDR3 length is 17 residues. V was clipped by 1 base and J by 2 bases; unmatched bases: 7. The CDR3 DNA sequence: TGTGCCACCAGCAGAGTCCCTGGCGGGGGGGCCACAGATACGCAGTATTTT. Translated, it gives CATSRVPGGGATDTQYF.

This clonotype was detected many times. This chain links TRBV19 with TRBJ1-1; weak D call: TRBD1 (5 bases). V lost 2 bases and J lost 0, with 16 bases in between. The germline CDR1 and CDR2 sequences are LNHDA and SQIVND (reference sequence). This CDR3 has 17 amino acids. CDR3 residues: CASSIFGSRTMNTEAFF. The CDR3 bases are TGTGCCAGTAGTATATTTGGTAGTCGGACAATGAACACTGAAGCTTTCTTT.

The chain is built from TRBV29-1 and TRBJ1-4, with D hard to call. The V end lost 1 base, the J end lost 8 bases, and 5 bases lay between the germline ends. Per the germline V gene, CDR1 is SQVTM and CDR2 is ANQGSEA. The CDR3 is 11 amino acids. The CDR3 reads CSVEVGEKLFF. The CDR3 DNA is TGCAGCGTTGAAGTTGGGGAAAAACTGTTTTTT. The variable domain in full, completed from reference TRBV29-1 and TRBJ1-4, reads SAVISQKPSRDICQRGTSLTIQCQVDSQVTMMFWYRQQPGQSLTLIATANQGSEATYESGFVIDKFPISRPNLTFSTLTVSNMSPEDSSIYLCSVEVGEKLFFGSGTQLSVL.

This clonotype appeared many times. This chain connects TRBV5-1 to TRBJ1-1; D remains ambiguous. The CDR3 totals 17 residues. Germline loops: CDR1 SGHRS, CDR2 YFSETQ. Trimming took 2 bases from V and 0 from J, leaving 17 bases between them. CDR3 residues: CASSLGPANTMNTEAFF. In DNA form, the CDR3 reads TGCGCCAGCAGCTTAGGACCCGCGAACACCATGAACACTGAAGCTTTCTTT.